A single sample gave rise to the 22 T cell receptor beta chains below, sequenced in a study of cytomegalovirus exposure and HLA in healthy donors. The PCR ran on 60 Vbeta and 13 Jbeta primers. Only in-frame clones appear in the TCRdb table, and some are missing; sequencing was by immunoSEQ multiplex PCR. The sample lists 150,000 to 180,000 clones, over 70% seen once, with around 2.3% in the top ten. Source material: PBMCs. These receptors originate from a man aged 25-40 years in good health and CMV-seronegative.

This clone has a handful of counts. In DNA form, the CDR3 reads TGTGCCAGCAGCCATATTACCCAATCGGACTATCCTAAGACCCAGTACTTC. Amino acids: CASSHITQSDYPKTQYF. V gene TRBV7-9 combines with J gene TRBJ2-5, with D maybe TRBD2 (6 bases). V lost 5 bases and J lost 6, with 25 bases in between. Germline V gene lookup returns CDR1 SEHNR and CDR2 FQNEAQ (reference sequence). This CDR3 is built from 17 residues. Filled out from reference TRBV7-9 and TRBJ2-5, the complete variable domain reads DTGVSQNPRHKITKRGQNVTFRCDPISEHNRLYWYRQTLGQGPEFLTYFQNEAQLEKSRLLSDRFSAERPKGSFSTLEIQRTEQGDSAMYLCASSHITQSDYPKTQYFGPGTRLLVL.

The rearrangement joins TRBV19 to TRBJ1-5, with 9 positions matching TRBD1. V was pared by 3 bases and J by 0 bases, with 6 bases of the junction left unmatched. This CDR3 has 17 amino acids. From germline, CDR1 is LNHDA and CDR2 SQIVND (reference sequence). The CDR3 coding sequence is TGTGCCAGTAGTATCAGGACAGGGGTCTATAGCAATCAGCCCCAGCATTTT. It encodes CASSIRTGVYSNQPQHF.

The table lists this clone with a few counts. This sequence joins TRBV5-4 and TRBJ2-2, with a tentative D call TRBD2 (6 bases). Trimming stripped 0 bases from V and 6 bases from J, with 6 bases between. CDR1 and CDR2 (germline): SGHNT, YYREEE (reference sequence). The CDR3 spans 13 residues. The CDR3 spells CASSLGGAGELFF. The CDR3 nucleotides read TGTGCCAGCAGCTTGGGGGGGGCCGGGGAGCTGTTTTTT. The full variable domain, completed using reference TRBV5-4 and TRBJ2-2, is ETGVTQSPTHLIKTRGQQVTLRCSSQSGHNTVSWYQQALGQGPQFIFQYYREEENGRGNFPPRFSGLQFPNYSSELNVNALELDDSALYLCASSLGGAGELFFGEGSRLTVL.

The rearrangement joins TRBV27 to TRBJ2-3; unclear D gene. The CDR3 runs to 13 residues. Trimming cost V 4 bases and J 5 bases, with 10 bases left between them. Per germline, CDR1 MNHEY and CDR2 SMNVEV (reference sequence). This CDR3 is CASSSLVVDTQYF. In nucleotides, the CDR3 is TGTGCCAGCAGTTCGTTAGTAGTAGATACGCAGTATTTT.

This clone has a single count. V and J are TRBV13 and TRBJ2-3; D is undetermined. The CDR3 contains 14 residues. Germline CDR1 PRHDT, CDR2 FYEKMQ (reference sequence). Trimming removed 0 bases at V and 3 bases at J, with 7 bases between. CDR3 sequence (DNA): TGTGCCAGCAGCTTAGGGAGTTCGACAGATACGCAGTATTTT. Its translation is CASSLGSSTDTQYF.

This clone was seen a few times. The chain links TRBV10-3 to TRBJ1-4; D unresolved. The CDR3 length is 13 residues. From germline, CDR1 is ENHRY and CDR2 SYGVKD. V lost 3 bases and J lost 8, with 10 bases in between. CDR3 sequence reads: CAISEGGWEKLFF. Written as DNA, the CDR3 is TGTGCCATCAGTGAAGGAGGGTGGGAAAAACTGTTTTTT.

This chain connects TRBV27 to TRBJ1-6; D gene unclear. The CDR3 covers 14 residues. V shed 3 bases and J shed 6 bases, with 9 bases lying between them. Germline V gene data show CDR1 as MNHEY and CDR2 as SMNVEV (reference sequence). The DNA for the CDR3 is TGTGCCAGCAGTTTGCGGGAGGGTAATTCACCCCTCCACTTT. Amino acid sequence: CASSLREGNSPLHF.

This chain links TRBV29-1 with TRBJ2-5; a weak D match, TRBD1 (5 bases). This CDR3 region has 14 residues. Germline CDR1 and CDR2: SQVTM and ANQGSEA. Trimming removed 7 bases at V and 4 bases at J, with 19 bases between. The CDR3 reads CSAGNDRAGETQYF. In DNA, the CDR3 is TGCAGCGCAGGAAATGACAGAGCAGGAGAGACCCAGTACTTC.

V usage is TRBV4-1 and J usage is TRBJ2-3; 9 bases are shared with TRBD2. Germline V gives CDR1 MGHRA, CDR2 YSYEKL. Trimming at V came to 0 bases and at J to 9 bases, leaving 10 bases not matched to a gene. The CDR3 runs to 16 residues. The CDR3: CASSQDPSGVLRTQYF. The DNA for the CDR3 is TGCGCCAGCAGCCAAGATCCTAGCGGGGTCTTGAGAACGCAGTATTTT.

CDR3 region: CASTQGANSPLHF. The CDR3 DNA sequence: TGTGCCAGCACTCAGGGGGCGAATTCACCCCTCCACTTT. The V gene is TRBV28, the J gene TRBJ1-6, with 8 bases identical to TRBD1. The junction had 3 bases not matched to a gene; V was cut back by 7 bases and J by 7 bases. Germline values: CDR1 MDHEN, CDR2 SYDVKM. The length of the CDR3 is 13 residues.

Notes on this clone: The same CDR3 also results from other DNA sequences found in this sample. The rearrangement uses TRBV28 and TRBJ1-5; 7 nucleotides line up with TRBD1. Germline-derived CDR1 and CDR2 are MDHEN and SYDVKM. The V and J ends lost 6 bases and 0 bases, in that order; junction bases with no gene match: 5. CDR3 length: 15 residues. CDR3 coding DNA: TGTGCCAGCAGCCCTGGGACAGTTAGCAATCAGCCCCAGCATTTT. Encoded protein: CASSPGTVSNQPQHF.

The genes are TRBV19 and TRBJ2-2; 9 bases match TRBD1. V shed 5 bases, J shed 5 bases, and the junction held 6 bases outside the gene matches. Germline CDR1 and CDR2: LNHDA and SQIVND (reference sequence). CDR3 length: 15 residues. CDR3 DNA sequence: TGTGCCAGTAGTCCGACAGGGGGAGGAACCGGGGAGCTGTTTTTT. Translating gives CASSPTGGGTGELFF.

The chain combines TRBV7-8 with TRBJ2-6, with 7 bases lining up with TRBD1. The CDR3 runs 16 residues. CDR1 and CDR2 (germline): SGHVS, FQNEAQ. The junction had 10 bases not matched to a gene; V was cut back by 10 bases and J by 1 base. The CDR3 loop is CATQGEYRSGANVLTF. CDR3 sequence (DNA): TGTGCCACCCAGGGGGAGTACCGTTCTGGGGCCAACGTCCTGACTTTC.

This chain uses TRBV7-2 with TRBJ2-7, with TRBD2 identical over 12 bases. The V gene end was trimmed by 3 bases and the J gene end by 4 bases; junction bases not matched to a gene: 4. Germline V lookup: CDR1 SGHTA, CDR2 FQGNSA. This CDR3 contains 15 residues. CDR3 sequence reads: CASSLLAGGIYEQYF. CDR3 bases: TGTGCCAGCAGCTTGCTAGCGGGGGGGATTTACGAGCAGTACTTC.

The rearrangement uses TRBV28 and TRBJ1-2, with TRBD1 matching 8 bases. The CDR3 covers 14 residues. The germline gives CDR1 MDHEN, CDR2 SYDVKM. J was trimmed by 7 bases and V by 3 bases; bases with no gene match: 7. The CDR3 spells CASSFRTGPGGYTF. Written as DNA, the CDR3 is TGTGCCAGCAGTTTCCGGACAGGGCCGGGTGGCTACACCTTC.

The gene calls are TRBV10-1 and TRBJ1-3, with D unresolved. Germline CDR1 WNHNN, CDR2 SYGVQD (reference sequence). This CDR3 has 13 amino acids. Trimming removed 7 bases from V and 3 bases from J, with 10 bases in between. DNA for the CDR3: TGCGCCAGCAATCGGAGGAGTGGAAACACCATATATTTT. Residues: CASNRRSGNTIYF.

The rearrangement links TRBV6-5 to TRBJ2-4, with unresolved D. Germline loops: CDR1 MNHEY, CDR2 SVGAGI. V was trimmed by 7 bases and J by 7 bases, leaving 11 bases between them. The CDR3 has 12 amino acids. In nucleotides, the CDR3 is TGTGCCAGCATAGGATCCAGGAACATTCAGTACTTC. It is translated as CASIGSRNIQYF.

This clone was observed a handful of times. V is TRBV19 and J is TRBJ1-2; D remains unclear. V was cut by 3 bases and J by 4 bases, with 9 bases left in between. CDR3 length: 13 residues. Germline CDR1 LNHDA, CDR2 SQIVND (reference sequence). Here the CDR3 reads CASSIGGLYGYTF. The CDR3, as DNA: TGTGCCAGTAGTATCGGCGGTCTCTATGGCTACACCTTC. Together with reference TRBV19 and TRBJ1-2, the CDR3 gives the full variable domain: DGGITQSPKYLFRKEGQNVTLSCEQNLNHDAMYWYRQDPGQGLRLIYYSQIVNDFQKGDIAEGYSVSREKKESFPLTVTSAQKNPTAFYLCASSIGGLYGYTFGSGTRLTVV.

V and J are TRBV6-1 and TRBJ2-7, with D uncertain. Germline lookup yields CDR1 MNHNS and CDR2 SASEGT. The V end lost 8 bases, the J end lost 1 base, and 6 bases lay between the germline ends. CDR3 size: 11 residues. Written as DNA, the CDR3 is TGTGCCAGCGTTGAGTCCTACGAGCAGTACTTC. It encodes CASVESYEQYF.

A single count supports this clone. This chain connects TRBV9 to TRBJ2-5, with D uncertain. Germline V CDR1 and CDR2: SGDLS, YYNGEE. The V and J ends lost 0 bases and 4 bases respectively, with 10 bases between them. CDR3 length: 14 amino acids. The CDR3, as DNA: TGTGCCAGCAGCGTAGGCACGGGTCGAGAGACCCAGTACTTC. Protein: CASSVGTGRETQYF. Complete variable domain (other parts from reference TRBV9 and TRBJ2-5): DSGVTQTPKHLITATGQRVTLRCSPRSGDLSVYWYQQSLDQGLQFLIQYYNGEERAKGNILERFSAQQFPDLHSELNLSSLELGDSALYFCASSVGTGRETQYFGPGTRLLVL.

CDR3 bases: TGTGCCAGCAGTCACGGGGGGGGCTACGAGCAGTACTTC. Translated, it gives CASSHGGGYEQYF. This sequence joins TRBV25-1 and TRBJ2-7, with 8 bases fitting TRBD2. V gave up 5 bases and J gave up 3 bases; unmatched junction bases: 3. Germline V gene lookup returns CDR1 MGHDK and CDR2 SYGVNS. This CDR3 has 13 amino acids.

The rearrangement uses TRBV7-2 and TRBJ2-7, with 8 nucleotides matching TRBD2. CDR3 size: 15 residues. The germline CDR1 and CDR2 sequences are SGHTA and FQGNSA. V lost 4 bases, J lost 5 bases, and 10 bases stayed unmatched. The CDR3 DNA reads as TGTGCCAGCAGCTACACACCCGGGACTAGAAACGAGCAGTACTTC. Protein product: CASSYTPGTRNEQYF.